These 9 T cell receptor beta chains were sequenced from one sample in a study of T cell repertoires in cytomegalovirus infection. These TCRs' antigens remain unknown. TCRdb ran MiXCR on the reads and lists one entry per CDR3 protein. Among approximately 50,000 distinct CDR3 sequences listed, roughly a fifth were seen once. Material: CD8+ T cells from cultured PBMCs, obtained from culture after CMV antigen stimulation. These receptors were taken from a human donor in good health (CMV status not recorded). Some clones in this sample may be carry-over from other donors' samples.

The rearrangement links TRBV7-9 to TRBJ2-7; TRBD1 matches 7 bases. CDR1 and CDR2 from the germline V gene are SEHNR and FQNEAQ (reference sequence). With 0 bases clipped from V and 2 bases from J, the junction kept 7 bases outside the gene matches. This CDR3 contains 16 residues. The CDR3 nucleotides read TGTGCCAGCAGCTTAGCGCTTGGACAGGCCGCCTACGAGCAGTACTTC. Protein sequence: CASSLALGQAAYEQYF.

In this sample, this clonotype turned up many times. CDR3 loop: CASSPDRFSGNTIYF. The CDR3 coding sequence is TGTGCCAGCAGTCCGGACAGGTTCTCTGGAAACACCATATATTTT. The chain has TRBV6-5 and TRBJ1-3; 7 nucleotides align to TRBD1. The CDR3 has 15 residues. Losses at the gene ends were 5 bases for V and 0 bases for J; bases not matched to a gene: 4. Germline V gives CDR1 MNHEY, CDR2 SVGAGI.

This clonotype was detected only a few times. CDR3 residues: CASTYNTRDSTSPLHF. CDR3 sequence (DNA): TGTGCCAGCACTTACAACACACGGGACAGCACTTCACCCCTCCACTTT. The chain links TRBV12-3 or TRBV12-4 to TRBJ1-6, with 7 nucleotides matching TRBD1. The CDR3 loop spans 16 amino acids. J was trimmed by 9 bases and V by 7 bases; bases with no gene match: 15.

This clonotype was seen many times. The CDR3 protein is CASSLVASGMSQETQYF. Here the CDR3 DNA reads TGTGCCAGCAGCCTAGTGGCTAGCGGGATGTCCCAAGAGACCCAGTACTTC. This chain links TRBV7-8 with TRBJ2-5; 9 nucleotides match TRBD2. The CDR3 sequence is 17 residues long. Unmatched junction bases numbered 11, after V lost 5 bases and J lost 1 base. The germline V gene encodes CDR1 SGHVS and CDR2 FQNEAQ. Drawing the rest from reference TRBV7-8 and TRBJ2-5, the complete variable domain is GAGVSQSPRYKVAKRGQDVALRCDPISGHVSLFWYQQALGQGPEFLTYFQNEAQLDKSGLPSDRFFAERPEGSVSTLKIQRTQQEDSAVYLCASSLVASGMSQETQYFGPGTRLLVL.

This chain links TRBV11-3 with TRBJ2-5; D is unresolved. Trimming cost V 4 bases and J 4 bases, with 4 bases left between them. The CDR3 is 11 amino acids. Germline CDR1 and CDR2: SGHNT and YENEEA. CDR3: CASSSGETQYF. CDR3 sequence (DNA): TGTGCCAGCAGCTCGGGAGAGACCCAGTACTTC.

This clonotype occurred a few times. The chain carries TRBV29-1 and TRBJ1-5, with D unclear. Germline V gene data show CDR1 as SQVTM and CDR2 as ANQGSEA. The CDR3 is made up of 12 amino acids. Trimming pared 5 bases from V and 2 bases from J, leaving 7 bases between. The CDR3 sequence is CSVRAGNQPQHF. The DNA for the CDR3 is TGCAGCGTTCGGGCAGGCAATCAGCCCCAGCATTTT.

This clonotype was seen only a few times. CDR3 in DNA: TGTGCCAGCAGCTTAGAAACAGGGGGGTTTTCCTACAATGAGCAGTTCTTC. This gives the protein CASSLETGGFSYNEQFF. This chain uses TRBV7-8 with TRBJ2-1; 8 positions match TRBD1. The germline gives CDR1 SGHVS, CDR2 FQNEAQ. The junction had 6 bases not matched to a gene; V was cut back by 1 base and J by 1 base. The CDR3 runs to 17 residues.

The rearrangement joins TRBV4-2 to TRBJ2-1, with 13 nucleotides matching TRBD2. This CDR3 region has 16 residues. The V and J ends lost 0 bases and 9 bases, in that order; junction bases with no gene match: 5. Germline CDR1 is LGHNA and CDR2 is YNFKEQ. This CDR3 reads CASSQDKLAGGSEQFF. DNA for the CDR3: TGTGCCAGCAGCCAAGATAAACTAGCGGGAGGGTCTGAGCAGTTCTTC.

In regard to this clonotype: This may stem from a read error, because a much larger clone lies one nucleotide away. The rearrangement joins TRBV12-3 or TRBV12-4 to TRBJ2-6; 7 bases map to TRBD1. The CDR3 is 14 amino acids. Trimming took 11 bases from V and 15 from J; bases not matched to a gene: 19. The CDR3 protein is CASISDRDSSGLTF. DNA for the CDR3: TGTGCCTCCATCTCCGACCGGGACAGCTCGGGCCTGACTTTC.